This TCR beta chain originates from a study of blood T cells in healthy people across ages (dated by TCRdb to between 2015 and 2016). For context, the study as a whole: Template switching captured roughly one uniquely barcoded TCR beta cDNA molecule per two T cells in model experiments. The study measured age-related changes in TCR beta repertoire diversity using deep sequencing normalized with unique cDNA molecular identifiers. The donors were split into four age groups: young (average about 15 years), middle-aged (roughly 39), aged (more than 60) and long-lived (approximately 80). To avoid experimental bias, donors of different ages were distributed randomly across sequencing lanes. Using the same blood draw, the study looked at two additional independent replicas of 1 million unique cDNA reads for two donors, one aged 18 to 30 and the other aged 80 or older. General study outcomes and caveats: Estimates of total diversity based on one million sequenced T cells were regarded as lower bounds and as underestimates. Observed TCR beta diversity correlated strongly with the percentage of naive T cells measured by flow cytometry. Conclusive comparison of naive and antigen-experienced compartments was prevented by the profiling of bulk unsorted PBMCs. Observed TCR beta diversity per million T cells fell roughly linearly with age, and a significant reduction was already apparent by age around 40. Compared with the aged group, more naive CD4+ T cells, fewer expanded clones and increased TCR diversity were shown by the long-lived group, suggesting age selection. Donor CMV infection status was unknown, potentially confounding age-related changes in expanded clonotypes.

The roughly 39 donors, aged 6 to 90 years, were systemically healthy Caucasian individuals from Russia. Each donor gave approximately 10 milliliters of peripheral blood, collected into EDTA-treated Vacutainer tubes. Ficoll-Paque density-gradient centrifugation was used to isolate PBMCs, with at least 7 million per sample. Total RNA was extracted from PBMCs with Trizol reagent, with at least 6 micrograms obtained per sample. The percentages of naive CD45RAhigh/CD27high T cells were determined by flow cytometry on a PBMC aliquot from every donor. The method behind the library was 5' RACE. TCRdb lists the instrument as Illumina HiSeq 2500. A second roughly 6 to 11 cycle PCR used a sample-barcoded 5' primer and a J-beta primer mix. A unique molecular identifier was introduced onto each TCR beta cDNA molecule by a template-switch 5' adaptor carrying 12 random nucleotides. At least 2.5 million CDR3-containing paired-end reads were obtained from each sample. First-strand cDNA was synthesized from all RNA with the Mint cDNA synthesis kit, primed by a TRBC-specific oligonucleotide. Following uracil-DNA glycosylase treatment, a first 18-cycle PCR with universal primers M1SS and BC2_uni_R was performed on all cDNA. In the authors' own workflow: Normalization of each sample was performed by random selection of 1 million high-quality reads, each carrying a distinct molecular identifier. Instead of being binned into consensus sequences, reads with shared molecular identifiers were discarded. CDR3 identification, clonotype clustering and error correction used MiTCR with a Q25 quality threshold and the strictest error-elimination algorithm. Lower-bound total TCR beta diversity was estimated with a nonparametric unseen species model using Euler transformation. TCRdb trimmed public reads at Q25 via fastp, called clones via MiXCR and kept in-frame beta chains. Merged by CDR3 protein, the rows form single entries marked with the most common genes and DNA. Clone size and V and J calls follow TCRdb, not the original study. The sample has 1.5 million or so distinct CDR3 sequences on record, 35% to 45% of them singletons. 6.5% to 10% of the sample is held by the ten biggest clonotypes.

Remarks on this clonotype: Its antigen is not yet known. Base-call qualities are not available, and no considerably larger clone is one nucleotide away.

Sequences were obtained from blood. The clonotype originates from a woman aged 18-29 years in good health.

The DNA sequence is given as TGTGCCAGCTCCTCCGGGACTAGCGGGAGGGCCTTCTACAATGAGCAGTTCTTC. Its protein reads: CASSSGTSGRAFYNEQFF. The receptor chain draws on TRBV27 and TRBJ2-1, with 16 bases matching TRBD2. The CDR3 goes from the cysteine to the phenylalanine over 18 residues. Solely the CDR3 DNA is kept, with 54 bases framed from the first base. V is pruned by 8 bases and J by 3 bases, leaving 10 bases of the junction without a gene match. CDR1 and CDR2 are drawn from the germline V gene (reference sequence): MNHEY, SMNVEV.